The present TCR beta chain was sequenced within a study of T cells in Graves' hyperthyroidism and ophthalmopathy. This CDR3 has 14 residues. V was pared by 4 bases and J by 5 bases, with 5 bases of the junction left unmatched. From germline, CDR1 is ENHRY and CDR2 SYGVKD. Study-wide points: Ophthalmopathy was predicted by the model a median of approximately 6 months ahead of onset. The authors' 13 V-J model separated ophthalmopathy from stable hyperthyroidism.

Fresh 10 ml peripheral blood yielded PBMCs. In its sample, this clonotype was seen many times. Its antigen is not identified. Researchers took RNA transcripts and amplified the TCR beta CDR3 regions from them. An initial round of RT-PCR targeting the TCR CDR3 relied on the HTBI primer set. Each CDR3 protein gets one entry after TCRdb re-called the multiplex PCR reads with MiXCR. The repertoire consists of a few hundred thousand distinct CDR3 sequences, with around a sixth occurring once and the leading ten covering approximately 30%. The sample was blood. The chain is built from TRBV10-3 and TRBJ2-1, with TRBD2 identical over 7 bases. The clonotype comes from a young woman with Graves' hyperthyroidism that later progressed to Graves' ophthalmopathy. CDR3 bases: TGTGCCATCAGTGGCGGGGGAGAAAACAATGAGCAGTTCTTC. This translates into CAISGGGENNEQFF.